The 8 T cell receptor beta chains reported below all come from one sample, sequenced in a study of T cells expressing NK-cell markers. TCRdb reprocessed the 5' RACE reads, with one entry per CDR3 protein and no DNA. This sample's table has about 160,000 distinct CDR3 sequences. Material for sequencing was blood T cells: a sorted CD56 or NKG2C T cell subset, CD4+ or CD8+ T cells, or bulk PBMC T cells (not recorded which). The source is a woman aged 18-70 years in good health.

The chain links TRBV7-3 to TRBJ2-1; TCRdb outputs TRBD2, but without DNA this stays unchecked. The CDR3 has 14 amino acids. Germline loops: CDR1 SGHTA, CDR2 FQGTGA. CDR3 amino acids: CASSPYRTSFEQFF.

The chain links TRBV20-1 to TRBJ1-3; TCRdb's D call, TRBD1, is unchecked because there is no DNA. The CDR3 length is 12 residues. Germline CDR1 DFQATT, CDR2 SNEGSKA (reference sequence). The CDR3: CSAASNRGTIYF.

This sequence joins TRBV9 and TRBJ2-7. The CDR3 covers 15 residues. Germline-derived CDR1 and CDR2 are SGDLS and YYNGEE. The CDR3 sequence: CASSVGGDAESEQYF.

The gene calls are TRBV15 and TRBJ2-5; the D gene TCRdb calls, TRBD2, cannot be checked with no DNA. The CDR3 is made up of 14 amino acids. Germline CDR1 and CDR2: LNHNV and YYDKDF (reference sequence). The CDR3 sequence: CATSRVSPVSSQYF. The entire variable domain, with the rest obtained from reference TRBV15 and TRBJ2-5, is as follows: DAMVIQNPRYQVTQFGKPVTLSCSQTLNHNVMYWYQQKSSQAPKLLFHYYDKDFNNEADTPDNFQSRRPNTSFCFLDIRSPGLGDTAMYLCATSRVSPVSSQYFGPGTRLLVL.

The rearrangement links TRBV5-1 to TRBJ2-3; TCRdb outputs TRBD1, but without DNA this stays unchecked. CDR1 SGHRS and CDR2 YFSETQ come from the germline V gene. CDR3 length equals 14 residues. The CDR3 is CASGPQGMPDTQYF.

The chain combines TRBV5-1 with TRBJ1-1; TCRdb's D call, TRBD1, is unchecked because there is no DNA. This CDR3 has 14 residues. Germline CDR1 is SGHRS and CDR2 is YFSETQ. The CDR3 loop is CASRVGRGLSVAFF.

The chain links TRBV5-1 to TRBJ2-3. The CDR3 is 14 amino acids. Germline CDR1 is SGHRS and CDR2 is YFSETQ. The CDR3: CASSSGGYTDTQYF.

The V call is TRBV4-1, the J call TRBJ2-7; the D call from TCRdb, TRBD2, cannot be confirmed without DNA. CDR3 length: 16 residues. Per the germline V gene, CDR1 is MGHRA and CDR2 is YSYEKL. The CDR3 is CASSQDGGQFGYEQYF.